These T cell receptor beta chains were read from a single sample in a study of shared clonotypes between healthy human individuals. Here immunoSEQ multiplex PCR was the method, and the copy in TCRdb shows in-frame clones only, minus some. The sample records approximately 530,000 clones, 90% to 97% being singletons. The sample was naive CD4+ T cells sorted from blood. Receptors originate from a woman younger than 45 in good health. The conserved cysteine and the conserved F or W are not part of the CDR3 here.

V gene	J gene	CDR3 protein
TRBV7-8	TRBJ2-7	ASSLRLAGGIEIRQY
TRBV19	TRBJ1-5	ASSPTGGNYQFPQH
TRBV5-1	TRBJ1-1	ASSLTASSMNTEAF
TRBV30	TRBJ2-7	AWSGTSGSYEQY
TRBV19	TRBJ2-3	ASSTLAGGSPDTQY
TRBV21-1	TRBJ2-5	ASSKGTGQETQY
TRBV28	TRBJ1-2	ASRAPHRGELGYT
TRBV18	TRBJ1-2	ASESDTNYGYT
TRBV6-1	TRBJ2-7	ASTPPPVSSYEQY
TRBV29-1	TRBJ1-1	SVQVSAEAF
TRBV13	TRBJ1-3	ASSLAGQGNTIY
TRBV15	TRBJ2-5	ATSRDQETQY
TRBV19	TRBJ2-4	ASNGRGVDIQY
TRBV5-6	TRBJ2-5	ASSTRGQETQY
TRBV10-1	TRBJ2-6	ASSERTSGRGGANVLT
TRBV27	TRBJ2-7	ASSWGSYGSEQY
TRBV7-2	TRBJ2-5	ASSLELYGAGARETQY
TRBV28	TRBJ1-2	ASSAGQGTGGYT
TRBV5-1	TRBJ2-2	ASSSPAGTNTGELF
TRBV7-2	TRBJ1-1	ASSLTGVEMNTEAF
TRBV28	TRBJ2-1	ASSGGVNFNEQF
TRBV4-1	NA	ASSQAHRDYSYEQY
TRBV19	TRBJ2-6	ASSIDLSGANVLT
TRBV2	TRBJ1-1	ASREQDVEAF
TRBV5-1	TRBJ1-2	ASSLAPGGTNYGYT
TRBV28	NA	ASSLARGYEQY
TRBV30	NA	AGRDEQY
TRBV28	TRBJ1-1	ASSFGQSYHLNTEAF
TRBV6-1	TRBJ2-1	ASSESGTSGGDYNEQF
TRBV7-6	TRBJ1-2	ASSPNRGRGYGYT
TRBV4-1	TRBJ1-5	ASSQELRGKKGDKPQH
TRBV19	TRBJ2-3	ASSPGPLTDTQY
TRBV29-1	TRBJ1-2	SVGPAEGQMNYGYT
TRBV28	TRBJ2-5	ASSPLVAGGRETQY
TRBV10-3	TRBJ2-7	AIMTNWGYEQY
TRBV18	TRBJ2-5	ASSPQERETQY
TRBV6-1	TRBJ2-7	ASSEATGATYEQY
TRBV15	TRBJ2-1	ATSNRLAGEQF
TRBV11-3	TRBJ2-7	ASSLGTLPWGEQY
TRBV29-1	TRBJ2-7	SVEGSGSGEQY
TRBV11-2	TRBJ1-1	ASSFDRGTTEAF
TRBV6-5	TRBJ2-2	ASRSDRVFTGELF
TRBV11-2	TRBJ2-2	ASRLIPGELF
TRBV5-6	TRBJ1-2	ASSVEKGVYGYT
TRBV10-1	TRBJ2-1	ASSESSSGNNEQF
TRBV11-2	TRBJ2-7	ASSLAGTGVEQY
TRBV5-4	TRBJ2-3	ASRGTPVASTDTQY
TRBV6-6	TRBJ2-1	ASSYSHTLNEQF
TRBV6-1	TRBJ1-3	ASSADGSSPNTIY
TRBV7-2	TRBJ1-2	ASSLEGQGGYT
TRBV28	TRBJ1-2	ASSSGQDVGYT
TRBV29-1	TRBJ1-1	SVDSAARQPNTEAF
TRBV7-6	TRBJ1-1	ASSEDTLNTEAF
TRBV6-5	TRBJ2-7	ASSGSGSFSYEQY